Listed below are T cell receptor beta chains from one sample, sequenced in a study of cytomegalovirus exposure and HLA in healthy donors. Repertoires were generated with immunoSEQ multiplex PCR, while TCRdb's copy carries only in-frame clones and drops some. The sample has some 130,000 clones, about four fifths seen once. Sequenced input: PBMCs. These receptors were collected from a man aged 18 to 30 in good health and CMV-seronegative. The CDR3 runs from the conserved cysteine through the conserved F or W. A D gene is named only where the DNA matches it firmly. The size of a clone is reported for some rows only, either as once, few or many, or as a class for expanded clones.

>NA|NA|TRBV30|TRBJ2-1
CAWSEAGQGEQFF
TGTGCCTGGAGTGAGGCCGGCCAGGGTGAGCAGTTCTTC
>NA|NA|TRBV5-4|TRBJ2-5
CASSFGTPETQYF
TGTGCCAGCAGCTTTGGGACTCCGGAGACCCAGTACTTC
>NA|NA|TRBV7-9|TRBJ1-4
CSSSLGVEGRREKLFF
TGTTCCAGCAGCTTAGGCGTGGAGGGACGGCGCGAAAAACTGTTTTTT
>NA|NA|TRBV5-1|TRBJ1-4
CASSFDSRGEKLFF
TGCGCCAGCAGCTTTGACAGCAGGGGAGAAAAACTGTTTTTT
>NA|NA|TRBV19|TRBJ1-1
CASSIAWQGGTEAFF
TGTGCCAGTAGTATTGCGTGGCAGGGAGGGACTGAAGCTTTCTTT
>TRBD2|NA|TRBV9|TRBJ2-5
CASSVALTSGRGGQETQYF
TGTGCCAGCAGCGTAGCATTAACTAGCGGGAGGGGAGGACAAGAGACCCAGTACTTC
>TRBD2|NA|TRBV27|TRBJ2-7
CASSSHRTSGPYEQYF
TGTGCCAGCAGTTCCCACCGGACTAGCGGCCCCTACGAGCAGTACTTC
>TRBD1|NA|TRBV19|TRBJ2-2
CASSQSRGRAGELFF
TGTGCCAGTAGTCAGAGCAGGGGGCGGGCCGGGGAGCTGTTTTTT
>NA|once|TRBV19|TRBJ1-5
CASSSTGLGSNQPQHF
TGTGCCAGTAGTTCCACAGGGCTGGGGAGCAATCAGCCCCAGCATTTT
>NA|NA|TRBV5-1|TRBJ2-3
CASSPSQDTQYF
TGCGCCAGCAGCCCCTCGCAGGATACGCAGTATTTT
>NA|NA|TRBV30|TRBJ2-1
CAWSVRLSNEQFF
TGTGCCTGGAGTGTACGACTCTCCAATGAGCAGTTCTTC
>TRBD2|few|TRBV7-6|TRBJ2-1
CASTLGAGDNNEQFF
TGTGCCAGCACCCTGGGTGCGGGAGACAACAATGAGCAGTTCTTC
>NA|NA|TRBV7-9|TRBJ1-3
CASSAQGYSGNTIYF
TGTGCCAGCAGCGCGCAGGGATACTCTGGAAACACCATATATTTT
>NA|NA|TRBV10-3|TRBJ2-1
CAISRFSSSYNEQFF
TGTGCCATCAGTCGATTCTCCAGCTCCTACAATGAGCAGTTCTTC
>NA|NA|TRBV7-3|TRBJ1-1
CASSFSLSTEAFF
TGTGCCAGCAGCTTCTCTTTGAGCACTGAAGCTTTCTTT
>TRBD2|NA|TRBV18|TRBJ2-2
CASSPPVAGLAPGNGELFF
TGTGCCAGCTCACCACCTGTTGCCGGACTAGCCCCTGGTAACGGGGAGCTGTTTTTT
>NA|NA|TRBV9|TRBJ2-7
CASSTRWERASSYEQYF
TGTGCCAGCAGCACTAGGTGGGAGCGGGCGAGCTCCTACGAGCAGTACTTC
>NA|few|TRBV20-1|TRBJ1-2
CSARTRVGYTF
TGCAGTGCTAGGACGCGGGTAGGCTACACCTTC
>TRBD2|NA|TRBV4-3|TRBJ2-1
CASSQRYLAGDNEQFF
TGCGCCAGCAGCCAACGCTATCTAGCGGGAGATAATGAGCAGTTCTTC
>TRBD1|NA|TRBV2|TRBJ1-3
CASGDRSAGNTIYF
TGTGCCAGTGGGGACAGGTCAGCTGGAAACACCATATATTTT